These 13 T cell receptor beta chains share one sample of origin, sequenced in a study of shared clonotypes between healthy human individuals. Profiled with immunoSEQ multiplex PCR; TCRdb holds only in-frame clones, not every one. The sample carries around 1,100,000 clones, around 77% recorded once. Material for sequencing was memory CD4+ T cells from PBMCs. Specified subset: CD45RA-negative fraction. All receptors come from a man between 18 and 35 years old in good health. Some clones in this sample may be carry-over from other donors' samples.

The chain couples TRBV29-1 to TRBJ2-3; D is unresolved. The V gene lost 4 bases and the J gene lost 5 bases, with 7 bases spanning the gap. The CDR3 contains 11 residues. The germline V gene has CDR1 SQVTM and CDR2 ANQGSEA. The CDR3 sequence: CSVVPLDTQYF. CDR3 nucleotide sequence: TGCAGCGTTGTCCCTTTAGATACGCAGTATTTT.

A single count supports this clone. The rearrangement links TRBV25-1 to TRBJ1-1; no clear D gene. V lost 4 bases and J lost 0, with 6 bases in between. CDR3 length: 13 residues. Germline values: CDR1 MGHDK, CDR2 SYGVNS. The CDR3 protein is CASSARVNTEAFF. As DNA, the CDR3 is TGTGCCAGCAGTGCCCGGGTGAACACTGAAGCTTTCTTT.

The chain employs TRBV5-1 and TRBJ2-5; 9 bases are shared with TRBD2. This CDR3 has 16 amino acids. Germline trimming cut 0 bases from V and 1 base from J; bases unmatched to any gene: 4. The germline gives CDR1 SGHRS, CDR2 YFSETQ. The CDR3, as DNA: TGCGCCAGCAGCTTGGAGGCGGGAGGGCCCCAAGAGACCCAGTACTTC. It is translated as CASSLEAGGPQETQYF.

The table lists this clone with a count of one. The J gene is TRBJ2-2, the V gene TRBV11-2; D is ambiguous. From germline, CDR1 is SGHAT and CDR2 FQNNGV. The CDR3 runs to 14 residues. Trimming left V 1 base short and J 6 bases short, with 9 bases between. CDR3 loop: CASSLGLSAGELFF. DNA of the CDR3: TGTGCCAGCAGCTTAGGCCTGAGCGCCGGGGAGCTGTTTTTT.

J is TRBJ2-3 and V is TRBV25-1, with 12 bases lining up with TRBD2. The J segment lost 5 bases and the V segment lost 8 bases, leaving 11 bases of the junction unmatched. From germline, CDR1 is MGHDK and CDR2 SYGVNS. This CDR3 contains 16 residues. This CDR3 is CASGVRLAGDVDTQYF. The CDR3 DNA follows: TGTGCCAGCGGAGTGAGACTAGCGGGAGATGTAGATACGCAGTATTTT.

A few counts support this clone. Just one base apart from a much larger clone, this may be a read error. The chain uses TRBV4-1 and TRBJ2-1, with 9 positions matching TRBD2. Germline V lookup: CDR1 MGHRA, CDR2 YSYEKL. The CDR3 totals 16 residues. The DNA for the CDR3 is TGCGCCAACAGCCAAGAGACTAGCGGCTCCTACAATGAGCAGTTCTTC. Translating it yields CANSQETSGSYNEQFF.

Concerning this clone: The junction and the germline gene differ at one end; a read error may be behind it. The gene calls are TRBV5-4 and TRBJ2-2, with D possibly matching TRBD2 (5 bases). In germline, CDR1 is SGHNT, CDR2 YYREEE (reference sequence). CDR3 length: 16 amino acids. CDR3 nucleotides: TGTGCCAGCAGCTTGGATAGACTCGCGAACACCGGGGAGCTGCTTTTT. Residues: CASSLDRLANTGELLF. Full variable domain (rest looked up from reference TRBV5-4 and TRBJ2-2): ETGVTQSPTHLIKTRGQQVTLRCSSQSGHNTVSWYQQALGQGPQFIFQYYREEENGRGNFPPRFSGLQFPNYSSELNVNALELDDSALYLCASSLDRLANTGELLFGEGSRLTVL.

The genes are TRBV11-1 and TRBJ2-7; D not resolved. Trimming pared 6 bases from V and 0 bases from J, leaving 18 bases between. Germline V gene sequence: CDR1 SGHAT, CDR2 FQDESV (reference sequence). The CDR3 runs 16 residues. DNA for the CDR3: TGTGCCAGCAGTCCCCACGGGCGGACCAGCTCCTACGAGCAGTACTTC. It codes for CASSPHGRTSSYEQYF.

The rearrangement links TRBV7-6 to TRBJ2-3, with a possible D match to TRBD2 (6 bases). Deletions cut 2 bases from V and 10 bases from J, with 13 bases between. CDR1 is SGHVS, CDR2 FNYEAQ, per germline. The CDR3 covers 13 residues. The CDR3 region is CASSLSEGGAQYF. CDR3 DNA sequence: TGTGCCAGCAGCTTATCAGAGGGCGGGGCGCAGTATTTT.

The chain employs TRBV7-2 and TRBJ2-1; 7 nucleotides align to TRBD2. The CDR3 consists of 14 residues. The V gene's germline CDR1 is SGHTA and CDR2 FQGNSA. The V gene end was trimmed by 3 bases and the J gene end by 6 bases; junction bases not matched to a gene: 5. In DNA, the CDR3 is TGTGCCAGCAGCTTCCAGACTAGCTCCAATGAGCAGTTCTTC. Its protein is CASSFQTSSNEQFF.

The chain combines TRBV9 with TRBJ2-7, with D possibly TRBD1 on 5 matching bases. Between the trimmed V and J ends, which lost 1 base and 2 bases, there was a span of 10 bases. Per germline, CDR1 SGDLS and CDR2 YYNGEE. The CDR3 length is 14 residues. The CDR3 nucleotides are TGTGCCAGCAGCGTACGACAGACACCCTACGAGCAGTACTTC. This sequence encodes CASSVRQTPYEQYF.

The J gene is TRBJ1-4, the V gene TRBV28; no clear D. V shed 6 bases and J shed 8 bases, with 16 bases lying between them. Per the germline V gene, CDR1 is MDHEN and CDR2 is SYDVKM. The CDR3 totals 14 residues. As DNA, the CDR3 is TGTGCCAGCAGCTACGCCGGGGTCCAGGAAAAACTGTTTTTT. This translates into CASSYAGVQEKLFF.

To note about this clone: No DNA is shown, since the ends of the CDR3 on it are uncertain; the CDR3 is the one TCRdb lists. The rearrangement joins TRBV28 to TRBJ1-1. Germline V CDR1 and CDR2: MDHEN, SYDVKM. The CDR3 comprises 16 residues, both ends counted. The CDR3 loop is CASSSSAGRLGREAFF.